The T cell receptor beta chain under discussion was sequenced for a study of T cell repertoires in cytomegalovirus infection. Overall study context: Selection of CMV epitopes for the study included recently identified HLA-C-restricted and well-studied HLA-B-restricted ones. CMV infection and matching HLA type were both indicated by public TCR beta signatures.

Study-wide points: People with CMV and the relevant HLA were identified by cumulative public TCR beta family frequency. What dominated the ex vivo response were HLA-C-restricted CMV-specific TCR beta clonotypes.

CDR1 and CDR2 from the germline V gene are ENHRY and SYGVKD. The CDR3 extends over 14 amino acids. Turning to this clonotype: Its matching antigen is unknown.

TCRdb analysed the reads with MiXCR anew, one entry per CDR3 protein. Of around 900,000 distinct CDR3 sequences in the sample, around 32% were seen once. The source was cultured CD8+ T cells from PBMCs, collected from culture after CMV antigen stimulation. This TCR derives from a human donor in good health (CMV status not recorded). Some clones in this sample may be carry-over from other donors' samples. The chain combines TRBV10-3 with TRBJ2-2; D is possibly TRBD2 (5 bases). CDR3 nucleotide sequence: TGTGCTCTTAGGATTAGCGAGGTCACCGGGGAGCTGTTTTTT. Amino acids: CALRISEVTGELFF.